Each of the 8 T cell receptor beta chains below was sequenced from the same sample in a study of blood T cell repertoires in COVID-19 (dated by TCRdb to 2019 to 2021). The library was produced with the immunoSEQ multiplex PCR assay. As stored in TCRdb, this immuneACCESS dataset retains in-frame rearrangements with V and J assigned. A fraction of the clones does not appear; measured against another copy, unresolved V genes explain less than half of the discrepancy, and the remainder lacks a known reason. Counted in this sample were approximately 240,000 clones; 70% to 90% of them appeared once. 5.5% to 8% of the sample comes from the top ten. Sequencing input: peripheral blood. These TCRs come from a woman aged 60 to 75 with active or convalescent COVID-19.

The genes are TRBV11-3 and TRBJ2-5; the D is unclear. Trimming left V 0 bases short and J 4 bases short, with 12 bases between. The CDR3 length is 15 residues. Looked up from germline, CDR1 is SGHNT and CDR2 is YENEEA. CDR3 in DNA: TGTGCCAGCAGCTTAGATCGAAGCGAGGCAGAGACCCAGTACTTC. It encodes CASSLDRSEAETQYF.

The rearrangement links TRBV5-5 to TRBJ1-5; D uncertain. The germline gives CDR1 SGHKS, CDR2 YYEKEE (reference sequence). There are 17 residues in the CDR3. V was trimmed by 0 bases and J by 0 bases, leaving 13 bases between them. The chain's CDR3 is CASSLAPTEYSNQPQHF. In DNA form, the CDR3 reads TGTGCCAGCAGCTTGGCCCCCACAGAGTATAGCAATCAGCCCCAGCATTTT.

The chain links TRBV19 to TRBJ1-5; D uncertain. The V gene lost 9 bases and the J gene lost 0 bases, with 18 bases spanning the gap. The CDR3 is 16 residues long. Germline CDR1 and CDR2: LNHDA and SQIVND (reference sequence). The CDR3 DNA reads TGTGCCAGCAAGATTCGGAGCAGCTATAGCAATCAGCCCCAGCATTTT. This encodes CASKIRSSYSNQPQHF.

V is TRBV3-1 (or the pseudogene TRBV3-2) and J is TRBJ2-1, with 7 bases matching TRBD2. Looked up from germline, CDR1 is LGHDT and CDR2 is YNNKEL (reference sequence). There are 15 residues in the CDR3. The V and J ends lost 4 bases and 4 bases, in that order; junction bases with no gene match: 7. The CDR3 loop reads CASSPLSGKYNEQFF. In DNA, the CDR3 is TGTGCCAGCAGCCCACTAAGCGGGAAGTACAATGAGCAGTTCTTC.

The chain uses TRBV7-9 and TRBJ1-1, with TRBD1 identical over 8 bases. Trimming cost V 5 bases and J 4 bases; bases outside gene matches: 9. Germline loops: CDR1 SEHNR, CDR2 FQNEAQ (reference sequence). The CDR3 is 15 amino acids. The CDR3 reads CASSILPGGGTEAFF. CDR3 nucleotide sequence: TGTGCCAGCAGCATCTTACCAGGGGGCGGCACTGAAGCTTTCTTT.

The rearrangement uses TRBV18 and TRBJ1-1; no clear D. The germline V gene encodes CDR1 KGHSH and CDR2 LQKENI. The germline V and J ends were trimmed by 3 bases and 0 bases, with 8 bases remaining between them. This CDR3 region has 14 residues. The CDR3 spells CASSPKQLNTEAFF. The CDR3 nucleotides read TGTGCCAGCTCACCTAAACAGCTGAACACTGAAGCTTTCTTT.

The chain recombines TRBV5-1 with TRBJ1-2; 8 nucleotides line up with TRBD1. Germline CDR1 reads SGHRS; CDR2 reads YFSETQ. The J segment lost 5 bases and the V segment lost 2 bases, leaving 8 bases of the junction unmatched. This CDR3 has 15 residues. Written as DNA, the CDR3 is TGCGCCAGCAGCTTCGACAGGGGAGAAGATTATGGCTACACCTTC. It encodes CASSFDRGEDYGYTF.

The CDR3 DNA reads as TGTGCCAGCAGCCGCCCGGCGGAGGCCTACTATGGCTACACCTTC. Its translation: CASSRPAEAYYGYTF. V usage is TRBV4-2 and J usage is TRBJ1-2; no reliable D call. The CDR3 loop spans 15 amino acids. Deletions cut 4 bases from V and 3 bases from J, with 15 bases between. CDR1 LGHNA and CDR2 YNFKEQ come from the germline V gene.